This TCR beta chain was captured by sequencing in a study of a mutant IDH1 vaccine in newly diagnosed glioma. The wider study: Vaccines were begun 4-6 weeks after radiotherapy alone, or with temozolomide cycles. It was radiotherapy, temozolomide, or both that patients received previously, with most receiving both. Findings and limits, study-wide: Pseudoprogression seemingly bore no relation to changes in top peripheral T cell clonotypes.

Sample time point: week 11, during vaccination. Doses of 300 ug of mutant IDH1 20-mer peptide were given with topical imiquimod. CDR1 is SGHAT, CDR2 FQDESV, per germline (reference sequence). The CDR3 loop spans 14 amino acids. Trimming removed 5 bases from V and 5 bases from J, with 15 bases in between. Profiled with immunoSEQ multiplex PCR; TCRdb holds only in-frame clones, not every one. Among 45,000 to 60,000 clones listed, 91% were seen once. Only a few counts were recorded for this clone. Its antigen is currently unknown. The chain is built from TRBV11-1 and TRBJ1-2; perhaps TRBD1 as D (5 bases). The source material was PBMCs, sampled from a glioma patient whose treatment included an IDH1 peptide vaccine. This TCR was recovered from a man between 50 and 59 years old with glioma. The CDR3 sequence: CASSPGGSPYGYTF. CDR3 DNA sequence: TGTGCCAGCAGCCCCGGGGGGAGTCCGTATGGCTACACCTTC.